This TCR beta chain was observed in a study of CD8+CD57+ T cells in acquired aplastic anemia. For sequencing, patients were chosen who had shown expansion of CD8+CD57+ cells by flow cytometry. Severe acquired aplastic anemia was present in all patients. This clonotype was seen at least ten times. Researchers used genomic DNA as the template to profile TCR beta VDJ and CDR3. TCRdb re-called the reads with MiXCR, one entry per CDR3 protein. The sample yields roughly 500,000 distinct CDR3 sequences, around 33% seen once. The CDR3 runs 13 residues. Germline CDR1 is LNHDA and CDR2 is SQIVND (reference sequence). Trimming took off 4 bases at V and 10 bases at J, with 11 bases between the two ends.

V is TRBV19 and J is TRBJ1-6; unclear D gene. The sample was sorted CD4+, CD8+, or CD8+CD57+ T cells (not recorded which) from PBMCs. The sequence came from a human donor with aplastic anemia. CDR3 sequence (DNA): TGTGCCAGTAGTACGATAGTCGGCTCACCCCTCCACTTT. It specifies CASSTIVGSPLHF. Drawing the rest from reference TRBV19 and TRBJ1-6, the complete variable domain is DGGITQSPKYLFRKEGQNVTLSCEQNLNHDAMYWYRQDPGQGLRLIYYSQIVNDFQKGDIAEGYSVSREKKESFPLTVTSAQKNPTAFYLCASSTIVGSPLHFGNGTRLTVT.